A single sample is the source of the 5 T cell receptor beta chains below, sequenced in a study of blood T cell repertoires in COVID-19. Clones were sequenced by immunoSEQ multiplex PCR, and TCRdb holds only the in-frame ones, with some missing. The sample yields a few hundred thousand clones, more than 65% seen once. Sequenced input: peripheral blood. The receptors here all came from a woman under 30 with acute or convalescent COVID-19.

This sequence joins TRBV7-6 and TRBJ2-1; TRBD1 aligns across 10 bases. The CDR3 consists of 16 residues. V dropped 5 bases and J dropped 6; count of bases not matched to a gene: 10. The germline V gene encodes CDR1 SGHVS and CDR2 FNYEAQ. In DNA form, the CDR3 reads TGTGCCAGCAGCCCCATTCGGACAGGGGGAGGCAATGAGCAGTTCTTC. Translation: CASSPIRTGGGNEQFF.

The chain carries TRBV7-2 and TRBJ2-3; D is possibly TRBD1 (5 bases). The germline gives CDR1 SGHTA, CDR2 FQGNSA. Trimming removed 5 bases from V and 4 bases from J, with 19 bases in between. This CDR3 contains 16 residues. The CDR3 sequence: CASSPQGRRSPDTQYF. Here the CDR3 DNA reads TGTGCCAGCAGCCCCCAGGGAAGGCGGAGTCCAGATACGCAGTATTTT.

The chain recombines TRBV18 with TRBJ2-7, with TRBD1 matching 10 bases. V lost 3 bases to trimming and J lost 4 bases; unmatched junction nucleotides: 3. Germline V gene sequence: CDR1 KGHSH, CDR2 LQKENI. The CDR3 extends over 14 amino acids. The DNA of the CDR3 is TGTGCCAGCTCACCGACAGGGGGCCTTTACGAGCAGTACTTC. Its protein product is CASSPTGGLYEQYF.

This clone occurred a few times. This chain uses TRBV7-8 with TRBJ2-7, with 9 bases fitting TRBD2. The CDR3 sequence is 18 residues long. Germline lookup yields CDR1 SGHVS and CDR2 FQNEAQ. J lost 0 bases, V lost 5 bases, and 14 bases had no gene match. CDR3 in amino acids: CASSLGLATRKYSYEQYF. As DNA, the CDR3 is TGTGCCAGCAGCCTAGGACTAGCGACGAGGAAGTACTCCTACGAGCAGTACTTC. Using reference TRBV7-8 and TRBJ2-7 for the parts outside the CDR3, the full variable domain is GAGVSQSPRYKVAKRGQDVALRCDPISGHVSLFWYQQALGQGPEFLTYFQNEAQLDKSGLPSDRFFAERPEGSVSTLKIQRTQQEDSAVYLCASSLGLATRKYSYEQYFGPGTRLTVT.

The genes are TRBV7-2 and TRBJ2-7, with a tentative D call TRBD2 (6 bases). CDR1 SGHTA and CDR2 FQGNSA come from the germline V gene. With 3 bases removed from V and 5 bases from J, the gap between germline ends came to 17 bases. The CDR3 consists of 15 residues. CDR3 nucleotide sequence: TGTGCCAGCAGCTTCGGGTACGGGAGTGCCGACGAGCAGTACTTC. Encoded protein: CASSFGYGSADEQYF.